Listed below are T cell receptor beta chains from one sample, sequenced in a study of blood T cells in healthy people across ages. Each CDR3 protein gets one entry after TCRdb re-called the 5' RACE reads with MiXCR. The repertoire holds about 750,000 distinct CDR3 sequences, with less than 70% as singletons. What was sequenced was blood. The receptor source for this set is a man aged 80 or over in good health. Both conserved end residues are part of each CDR3. A D gene is named only where the DNA matches it firmly. Clone size is stated in some rows and not others, as once, few, many or a class when expanded.

TGTGCCATCAGTGGCCAGGGTGTCTCTGGGGCCAACGTCCTGACTTTC,CAISGQGVSGANVLTF,TRBJ2-6,-,TRBV10-3,few
TGTGCCAGCACCCCAATGGGACGGGAGCACAGATACGCGTATTTT,CASTPMGREHRYAYF,TRBJ2-3,-,TRBV12-3/TRBV12-4,few
TGTGCCAGCAGTCAACGGTCAGATACGCAGTATTTT,CASSQRSDTQYF,TRBJ2-3,-,TRBV3-1,few
TGTGCCAGCATCCCTCTCGACAGGGGGCCCGACGAGCAGTACTTC,CASIPLDRGPDEQYF,TRBJ2-7,TRBD1,TRBV6-1,-
TGCGCCAGCAGCTTGGGCCCCGGGGGCGGCGGCTACACCTTC,CASSLGPGGGGYTF,TRBJ1-2,-,TRBV5-1,-
TGTGCCACCAGCCGGGACAGAGCCAGCTCCTACAATGAGCAGTTCTTC,CATSRDRASSYNEQFF,TRBJ2-1,TRBD1,TRBV15,few
TGTGCCAGCTCACCAACAGGCGGGGAATCACCCCTCCACTTT,CASSPTGGESPLHF,TRBJ1-6,-,TRBV18,few
TGCGCCAGCAGCTCGAGGACAGGTCCCAACTATGGCTACACCTTC,CASSSRTGPNYGYTF,TRBJ1-2,TRBD1,TRBV5-1,-
TGCAGTGCGAGCTTACGAGCGGGAACCTCCGAGCAGTTCTTC,CSASLRAGTSEQFF,TRBJ2-1,TRBD2,TRBV20-1,-
TGCAGTGCTAGGAGAGCGAACCCTACCTACGAGCAGTACTTC,CSARRANPTYEQYF,TRBJ2-7,-,TRBV20-1,-
TGTGCCACCAGCAACGGAGGACCCTCCTACGAGCAGTACTTC,CATSNGGPSYEQYF,TRBJ2-7,-,TRBV15,-
TGCGCCAGCAGCTTGGACGGACTAGGGCCGTACTTC,CASSLDGLGPYF,TRBJ2-4,TRBD2,TRBV5-1,-
TGTGCCATCAGTGTGGGACAGGAGACTTACGCGCAGTACTTC,CAISVGQETYAQYF,TRBJ2-5,TRBD1,TRBV10-3,-
TGCAGCGTTCACAGGGTAGAGAACACTGAAGCTTTCTTT,CSVHRVENTEAFF,TRBJ1-1,-,TRBV29-1,-
TGTGCCAGCAGTTACTTCACCGGGATCTCTAACTATGGCTACACCTTC,CASSYFTGISNYGYTF,TRBJ1-2,-,TRBV6-2/TRBV6-3,-
TGTGCCAGCAAAGGGACAGGGGCAAATGAAAAACTGTTTTTT,CASKGTGANEKLFF,TRBJ1-4,TRBD1,TRBV2,-
TGTGCCAGCAGCTTAGGGACAGGGTCCACCTATGGCTACACCTTC,CASSLGTGSTYGYTF,TRBJ1-2,TRBD1,TRBV7-8,-
TGCAGTGCTAGTCGGGTGGCGAGCTCCTACGAGCAGTACTTC,CSASRVASSYEQYF,TRBJ2-7,-,TRBV20-1,-
TGCGCCAGCAGCTGGAGCCAGGGCTCCTACGAGCAGTACTTC,CASSWSQGSYEQYF,TRBJ2-7,-,TRBV5-1,-
TGCAGCGTTGAAGGGCATTTCGAGAAGAGCTCCTACAATGAGCAGTACTTC,CSVEGHFEKSSYNEQYF,TRBJ2-5,-,TRBV29-1,-
TGTGCCATCAGTGAGTCGCCCAGCGGGAGAAGGAATGAGCAGTTCTTC,CAISESPSGRRNEQFF,TRBJ2-1,TRBD2,TRBV10-3,-
TGTGCCAGCAGTTATGGGAAGGGACTAGCGGCCTCAGAGACCCAGTACTTC,CASSYGKGLAASETQYF,TRBJ2-5,TRBD2,TRBV6-2/TRBV6-3,many
TGTGCCAGCAGTTTCGGGACACGGTCGTTCTTC,CASSFGTRSFF,TRBJ2-1,-,TRBV28,-
TGTGCCAGCAGTTACGGGTCGGGAGCTGGCTACGAGCAGTACTTC,CASSYGSGAGYEQYF,TRBJ2-7,-,TRBV6-5,-
TGCAGTGCTAGAGAGCCGGGACGGGACTACGAGCAGTACTTC,CSAREPGRDYEQYF,TRBJ2-7,-,TRBV20-1,-
TGTGCCACCAGTGATTTACGCAGGGGGAACGCGTATTTT,CATSDLRRGNAYF,TRBJ2-3,TRBD1,TRBV24-1,-
TGTGCCACCAGCAGAGACCGGACTAGTGCCTACAATGAGCAGTTCTTC,CATSRDRTSAYNEQFF,TRBJ2-1,TRBD2,TRBV15,-
TGTGCCAGCAGCGAGGGGACTAGCGGGAGGAAAAACATTCAGTACTTC,CASSEGTSGRKNIQYF,TRBJ2-4,TRBD2,TRBV3-1,once
TGTGCTAGTGGCGCGGATGGGAGTCAGGGCAATCAGCCCCAGCATTTT,CASGADGSQGNQPQHF,TRBJ1-5,-,TRBV12-5,-
TGCGCCAGCAGATTAGGGGCTGACAACACTGAAGCTTTCTTT,CASRLGADNTEAFF,TRBJ1-1,-,TRBV5-1,-
TGTGCCAGCAATAACCGGGGGGCCGGCGCTTTCTTT,CASNNRGAGAFF,TRBJ1-1,-,TRBV6-5,-
TGCAGCGTCGAACTGGACAGGGGCTACGAGCAGTACTTC,CSVELDRGYEQYF,TRBJ2-7,TRBD1,TRBV29-1,-
TGTGCCAGCAGCTATACTAGCGGTTCTTCAGATACGCAGTATTTT,CASSYTSGSSDTQYF,TRBJ2-3,TRBD2,TRBV12-3/TRBV12-4,-
TGCAGTGCTATGGGACGGCGAGACTACGAGCAGTACTTC,CSAMGRRDYEQYF,TRBJ2-7,-,TRBV20-1,-
TGCAGCGTTGCGCTAGCGGGACTCAGCTCCTACGAGCAGTACTTC,CSVALAGLSSYEQYF,TRBJ2-7,TRBD2,TRBV29-1,few
TGCAGCGTTGGGTCAGGGGGAACCTACGAGCAGTACTTC,CSVGSGGTYEQYF,TRBJ2-7,TRBD1,TRBV29-1,-
TGTGCCAGCAGCCAAGCTTTCCCCGGATACCCGTACTTC,CASSQAFPGYPYF,TRBJ2-5,-,TRBV3-1,-
TGTGTCAGCAGTAAGAGTGGGGGGACAGGGGATTACGAGCAGTACTTC,CVSSKSGGTGDYEQYF,TRBJ2-7,TRBD1,TRBV14,-
TGTGCCAGCAGCTTAAATCCGACAGGGTCCTACGAGCAGTACTTC,CASSLNPTGSYEQYF,TRBJ2-7,TRBD1,TRBV7-9,-
TGTGCCAGCAGTGAACCAGGGAGCTATGGCTACACCTTC,CASSEPGSYGYTF,TRBJ1-2,-,TRBV25-1,-